This is a list of T cell receptor beta chains from one sample in a study of blood T cell repertoires in COVID-19. Profiled with immunoSEQ multiplex PCR; TCRdb holds only in-frame clones, not every one. The sample contains approximately 200,000 clones, 70% to 90% of which appear only once. The sequenced sample consisted of peripheral blood. These receptors were taken from a man between 60 and 75 years old with acute or convalescent COVID-19. The CDR3 runs from the conserved cysteine through the conserved F or W. D genes are given only for firm matches. A row's size may be missing; if present it is once, few, many or a size class.

d_gene	abundance	v_gene	j_gene	CDR3nt	CDR3aa
-	once	TRBV5-1	TRBJ2-3	TGCGCCAGCAGCGCGCGAGAGGGAACAGATACGCAGTATTTT	CASSAREGTDTQYF
TRBD1	-	TRBV7-9	TRBJ1-4	TGTGCCAGCAGCTTAATGACAGGGGGCTTCGGTGAAAAACTGTTTTTT	CASSLMTGGFGEKLFF
-	few	TRBV18	TRBJ1-6	TGTGCCAGCTCACTAATTGCCGGGATTAATTCACCCCTCCACTTT	CASSLIAGINSPLHF
-	-	TRBV19	TRBJ2-7	TGTGCCAGTAGTCCCGGGGGACAGTACTTC	CASSPGGQYF
TRBD2	-	TRBV27	TRBJ2-7	TGTGCCAGCAGTTTTGCTAGCGGGAGGTCCGAGCAGTACTTC	CASSFASGRSEQYF
-	-	TRBV9	TRBJ2-3	TGTGCCAGCAGCGGAGAGAGCGGGTGGGGCACAGATACGCAGTATTTT	CASSGESGWGTDTQYF
-	-	TRBV19	TRBJ2-1	TGTGCCAGTAGTATAGGTCACGGACTTAGCATATGGGATGAGCAGTTCTTC	CASSIGHGLSIWDEQFF
TRBD2	-	TRBV5-4	TRBJ2-1	TGTGCCAGCAGCCTTGGACTAGCGGATAACAATGAGCAGTTCTTC	CASSLGLADNNEQFF
-	once	TRBV5-5	TRBJ1-1	TGTGCCAGCAGCCCCCTCACACAGAGCACTGAAGCTTTCTTT	CASSPLTQSTEAFF
-	-	TRBV3-1/TRBV3-2	TRBJ2-7	TGTGCCAGCAGCCAAGATCGGCGACAGATTTCCTACGAGCAGTACTTC	CASSQDRRQISYEQYF
-	-	TRBV6-1	TRBJ2-7	TGTGCCAGCAGTGAACGTGGGCAGGGAGGGCAGTACTTC	CASSERGQGGQYF
-	-	TRBV4-2	TRBJ2-3	TGTGCCAGCAGCCAAGATGGTAGCGGTGGTGGAGATACGCAGTATTTT	CASSQDGSGGGDTQYF
-	-	TRBV12-3/TRBV12-4	TRBJ2-1	TGTGCCAGCAGTTTGAGGTACAATGAGCAGTTCTTC	CASSLRYNEQFF
TRBD2	-	TRBV5-1	TRBJ2-1	TGCGCCAGCAGCTCCGGACTAGCGGGGGAATACAATTCTGGTGAGCAGTTCTTC	CASSSGLAGEYNSGEQFF
TRBD1	once	TRBV2	TRBJ2-2	TGTGCCAGCAGAGGGACAGGGGGCATAGGGGAGCTGTTTTTT	CASRGTGGIGELFF
TRBD1	-	TRBV7-9	TRBJ1-4	TGTGCCAGCAGTTTTGGCGGGACAGTTAATGAAAAACTGTTTTTT	CASSFGGTVNEKLFF
-	-	TRBV5-4	TRBJ2-2	TGTGCCAGCAGCTTAACGGAGTCCACCGGGGAGCTGTTTTTT	CASSLTESTGELFF
TRBD1	-	TRBV5-1	TRBJ1-1	TGCGCCAGCAGCTTGGGACAGGGGTTCGCTGAAGCTTTCTTT	CASSLGQGFAEAFF
-	-	TRBV2	TRBJ1-1	TGTGCCAGCAATAAACAGGGATTGAACACTGAAGCTTTCTTT	CASNKQGLNTEAFF
-	-	TRBV6-2/TRBV6-3	TRBJ2-5	TGTGCCAGCAGTTTCAGGGTGAGAGAGACCCAGTACTTC	CASSFRVRETQYF
TRBD2	-	TRBV6-2/TRBV6-3	TRBJ2-1	TGTGCCAGCAGTTACCCAGCGGGAGGGCCCTACAATGAGCAGTTCTTC	CASSYPAGGPYNEQFF
TRBD2	once	TRBV6-5	TRBJ2-3	TGTGCCAGCAGTTACGGGGGGGAGGCAGATACGCAGTATTTT	CASSYGGEADTQYF
-	few	TRBV28	TRBJ1-6	TGTGCCAGCAGGCACAGGGTGGATGCCCTCCACTTT	CASRHRVDALHF
-	-	TRBV28	TRBJ2-7	TGTGCCAGCAGTTTACCCAGGGTGGACGAGCAGTACTTC	CASSLPRVDEQYF
TRBD2	once	TRBV28	TRBJ2-1	TGTGCCAGCACATGGAGCGGGAGTGTCGCCTACAATGAGCAGTTCTTC	CASTWSGSVAYNEQFF
-	-	TRBV5-1	TRBJ1-3	TGCGCCAGCAGCCCTGACACCCGAAACACCATATATTTT	CASSPDTRNTIYF
TRBD2	-	TRBV7-9	TRBJ2-7	TGTGCCAGCAGCGATGGGACTAGCGGGCCTTCTCCCGTCTACGAGCAGTACTTC	CASSDGTSGPSPVYEQYF
TRBD1	once	TRBV6-2/TRBV6-3	TRBJ1-4	TGTGCCAGCAGTTACACTCCTTACAGGGGAACTAATGAAAAACTGTTTTTT	CASSYTPYRGTNEKLFF
-	-	TRBV5-1	TRBJ2-1	TGCGCCAGCCGCAATGAGCAGTTCTTC	CASRNEQFF
-	-	TRBV15	TRBJ1-2	TGTGCCACCAGCCTTGACGGGAACTATGGCTACACCTTC	CATSLDGNYGYTF
TRBD1	-	TRBV6-5	TRBJ2-1	TGTGCCAGCAAGAAGGACAGGGTCAATGAGCAGTTCTTC	CASKKDRVNEQFF
-	-	TRBV14	TRBJ1-1	TGTGCCAGCAGACAGAACACTGAAGCTTTCTTT	CASRQNTEAFF
-	-	TRBV18	TRBJ2-1	TGTGCCAGCTCACCACCGTCCCTAGGCAATGAGCAGTTCTTC	CASSPPSLGNEQFF
-	-	TRBV10-3	TRBJ2-3	TGTGCCATCAGTGGGGGGGACACAGATACGCAGTATTTT	CAISGGDTDTQYF
TRBD2	once	TRBV3-1/TRBV3-2	TRBJ2-1	TGTGCCAGCAGCCGAGGACTAGCGGGACACAATGAGCAGTTCTTC	CASSRGLAGHNEQFF
TRBD2	-	TRBV6-5	TRBJ2-7	TGTGCCAGCAGTATAGCGGGAGGGCGCCGCGAGCAGTACTTC	CASSIAGGRREQYF
TRBD2	-	TRBV7-9	TRBJ2-7	TGTGCCAGCAGCGGGGGGACTAGCGGCCCCGGATCGGGCGAGCAGTACTTC	CASSGGTSGPGSGEQYF
TRBD1	-	TRBV5-4	TRBJ1-1	TGTGCCAGCAGCCTATGGGACAGGGGACTCATGAACACTGAAGCTTTCTTT	CASSLWDRGLMNTEAFF
TRBD2	-	TRBV27	TRBJ2-1	TGTGCCAGCAGCAACCGGGGCGGGAGGGTATACAATGAGCAGTTCTTC	CASSNRGGRVYNEQFF
TRBD2	few	TRBV3-1/TRBV3-2	TRBJ2-7	TGTGCCAGCAGCGCCCTACTAGCGGGATATGGCGAGCAGTACTTC	CASSALLAGYGEQYF
-	-	TRBV5-5	TRBJ2-7	TGTGCCAGCAGCTTGGAAGTTGGCACGTCCTACGAGCAGTACTTC	CASSLEVGTSYEQYF
TRBD1	-	TRBV9	TRBJ1-6	TGTGCCAGCAGCCCCTCGACAGGGCTCTCCTATAATTCACCCCTCCACTTT	CASSPSTGLSYNSPLHF
TRBD2	many	TRBV27	TRBJ2-5	TGTGCCAGCGGCTACACCGGGACTAGCGGGAGAGAGACCCAGTACTTC	CASGYTGTSGRETQYF
-	-	TRBV5-1	TRBJ1-1	TGCGCCAGCAGCTTGCAGGAGAACACTGAAGCTTTCTTT	CASSLQENTEAFF
TRBD1	-	TRBV2	TRBJ1-5	TGTGCCAGCAGAATACAGGGGGCGGGTAATCAGCCCCAGCATTTT	CASRIQGAGNQPQHF